This T cell receptor (beta chain) is drawn from a study of T cell clusters in autoimmune cytopenias (dated by TCRdb to about 2019). Broadly, across the study: TRB sequencing reached a median depth of 51,575 reads per sample and yielded a median of roughly 2,500 distinct TRB clonotypes per sample. Alongside healthy, CLL and autoimmune hepatitis controls, autoimmune cytopenia patients had their peripheral blood TRB and IGH repertoires sequenced at active disease and again during treatment follow-up. The goal of the study was to determine whether autoimmune cytopenia patients have a disease-specific immune repertoire signature that could serve as a blood-based biomarker.

Each sample's TRB amplification started from roughly 240 ng of peripheral blood genomic DNA, which corresponds to 38,000 or so genome equivalents. As for this clonotype: This receptor's antigen is unknown.

TRB rearrangements were amplified by multiplex PCR using a touch-down protocol with TRB-A and TRB-B primer pools mixed in one tube. Illumina adapters and sample indices were attached to the amplicons through two consecutive PCR reactions using Phusion HS II polymerase. Amplicons were gel-purified with the NucleoSpin Gel and PCR Clean-up kit, then quantified by Qubit and quality-checked on an Agilent 2100 Bioanalyzer. Libraries were sequenced on an Illumina MiSeq using 600-cycle, single-indexed, paired-end runs. As for the authors' bioinformatics: MiXCR version 2.1.12 with the default MiXCR reference library was used to align and assemble TRB reads. A clone was defined by each unique CDR3 nucleotide sequence, and the analysis included only productive sequences with two or more reads. Repertoire diversity was assessed with alpha-parameterized diversity profiles (alpha 0 to 5), including the Shannon (alpha 1) and Simpson (alpha 2) indices, which were computed with an R script. The tcR package was used to compute combinatorial TRB VJ usage, which was then compared between cohorts by principal component analysis with ade4. GLIPH clustering of TCRbeta CDR3s was carried out on cohort pairs matched by age and read depth, and cluster frequencies were compared by Wilcoxon test. Reprocessed by TCRdb, the reads give a single entry per CDR3 protein sequence, without DNA. The V and J calls, along with clone size, are taken from TCRdb and not from the paper's own processing. This specimen's table enumerates over 7,500 distinct CDR3 sequences. The ten largest clones represent about 5% of the sample.

On the study overall, not on this receptor specifically: The cluster-lack signature was not observed for secondary cytopenia versus CLL, as the signature was apparently masked by the dominant lymphoma-associated repertoire. Roughly 2.9-fold more exclusive TRB clusters were observed in healthy donors than in active autoimmune hepatitis patients, consistent with an autoimmunity-wide signature. GLIPH results suggested that primary autoimmune cytopenia patients were missing physiological T cell clusters, with approximately 52 clusters found only in healthy donors compared with some 15 found only in patients. The T cell clusters were defined in silico only, and their functional role remained to be validated experimentally. TRB repertoire shifts, with less even repertoires in secondary cytopenia and CLL, mostly reflected lymphoma bias rather than autoimmunity.

The sequenced sample consisted of peripheral blood. This clonotype originated in a human donor with an autoimmune cytopenia or autoimmune hepatitis (not recorded which).

The CDR3 protein: CAWRATGQGNTEAFF. The chain uses TRBV30 and TRBJ1-1; TCRdb proposes TRBD1, but this gene call is untestable without DNA. The CDR3 covers 15 residues, taking in both the cysteine and the phenylalanine. DNA is not recorded here. Via the germline V gene (reference sequence), CDR1 is GTSNPN and CDR2 SVGIG.